This entry describes one TCR beta chain. Its antigen is not known. The sample comes from a study of cytomegalovirus exposure and HLA in healthy donors. The PCR had 60 Vbeta and 13 Jbeta primers. Here immunoSEQ multiplex PCR was the method, and the copy in TCRdb shows in-frame clones only, minus some. Counted here are fewer than 200,000 clones, approximately 77% occurring once; the ten biggest clones make up roughly 1.5%. Overall study results and limits: More clonal expansion characterized HLA-associated TCR beta chains than equally common others in a later analysis. Indistinguishable V segments, including TRBV6-2 and TRBV6-3, were excluded. Associated with cytomegalovirus, according to the listing, were 150 to 200 TCR beta chains.

The CDR3 sequence is 15 residues long. Germline V lookup: CDR1 SGHVS, CDR2 FNYEAQ. Trimming pared 1 base from V and 3 bases from J, leaving 12 bases between. This clonotype originated in a male donor in good health and CMV-seronegative. Sequenced: PBMCs. This sequence joins TRBV7-6 and TRBJ1-1, with D perhaps TRBD1 (5 bases). The CDR3 protein is CASSLEAGRDTEAFF. The DNA for the CDR3 is TGTGCCAGCAGCTTAGAGGCAGGGAGGGACACTGAAGCTTTCTTT.